This T cell receptor beta chain was sequenced for a study of T cells after yellow fever vaccination. General study results and limits: The secondary response peaked faster, at day 5 versus 15, but was weaker. Researchers noted that a small share of clonotypes showed up in both CD4 and CD8 compartments. Booster samples showed a return of most primary-vaccination clones (almost 97% CD4, approximately 85% CD8).

The TCR cDNA carried a universal primer site and UMIs from 5'RACE template switching. TCRdb recomputed calls from the 5' RACE reads with MiXCR, one row per CDR3 protein. This sample carries more than 110,000 distinct CDR3 sequences, 6.6% of them seen once, and the ten largest clones take more than 0.6%. There are 13 residues in the CDR3. V gave up 6 bases and J gave up 5 bases; unmatched junction bases: 5. Per the germline V gene, CDR1 is SGHAT and CDR2 is FQNNGV. In this sample, this clonotype turned up many times. Its antigen is still unknown. The gene calls are TRBV11-2 and TRBJ1-1, with 8 bases matching TRBD1. This receptor was obtained from a man aged 30 to 39 who received the YFV17D yellow fever vaccine. This specimen was CD4+ T cells sorted from PBMCs, taken 10 days after the yellow fever booster vaccination. The CDR3 loop is CASRETGETEAFF. The CDR3 region has the DNA TGTGCCAGCAGGGAGACAGGGGAAACTGAAGCTTTCTTT.